This TCR beta chain came from a study of T-cell reconstitution after alpha-beta-depleted transplantation in children. The library targeted TCRbeta and was prepared with unique molecular identifiers. TCRdb reprocessed the PCR reads with MiXCR, giving one entry per CDR3 protein. The sample has 450,000 to 700,000 distinct CDR3 sequences, approximately 30% seen once; the top ten hold around 36%. This CDR3 has 15 residues. CDR1 is SGHTA, CDR2 FQGNSA, per germline. The J segment lost 6 bases and the V segment lost 2 bases, leaving 6 bases of the junction unmatched. This sequence joins TRBV7-2 and TRBJ2-1, with 8 nucleotides matching TRBD2. This clonotype was obtained from a boy under three years old with Wiskott-Aldrich syndrome, due to receive a stem cell transplant. The sample was PBMCs, taken before TCRalphabeta/CD19-depleted stem cell transplant. CDR3 DNA sequence: TGTGCCAGCAGCTTATCTCGTAGCGGGATCAATGAGCAGTTCTTC. This encodes CASSLSRSGINEQFF.